This record concerns one TCR beta chain sequence. The antigen remains undetermined. This CDR3 spans 16 amino acids. Between the trimmed V and J ends, which lost 3 bases and 1 base, there was a span of 13 bases. Germline loops: CDR1 MNHEY, CDR2 SMNVEV (reference sequence). This specimen comes from a study of shared clonotypes between healthy human individuals. Study-wide context: Three plates were used per donor for CD4 naive, three for CD4 memory, two for CD8 naive and one for CD8 memory.

It was CD45RO-negative cells, positively selected for CCR7, that made up naive CD8 cells, with terminally differentiated effector memory CD45RA+ cells excluded. Each replicate PCR on the sorted subsets used roughly 200 ng DNA (around 31,000 T cell genomes). The protocol was immunoSEQ multiplex PCR, while the TCRdb copy is restricted to in-frame clones and leaves out a portion. Of roughly 2,000,000 clones in the sample, 80% to 95% were seen once. Broader study findings: Sorted-subset sequencing, rarefaction showed, was incomplete despite large depth. Measured sharing among donors was expected to vary with sequencing depth.

The clonotype originates from a man between 18 and 35 years old in good health. Some clones in this sample may be carry-over from other donors' samples. Sequences were obtained from naive CD8+ T cells from PBMCs. This chain links TRBV27 with TRBJ2-1; D is uncertain. CDR3 sequence (DNA): TGTGCCAGCAGTTTTCTTGGGCCTGGGTCCTACAATGAGCAGTTCTTC. Protein: CASSFLGPGSYNEQFF.